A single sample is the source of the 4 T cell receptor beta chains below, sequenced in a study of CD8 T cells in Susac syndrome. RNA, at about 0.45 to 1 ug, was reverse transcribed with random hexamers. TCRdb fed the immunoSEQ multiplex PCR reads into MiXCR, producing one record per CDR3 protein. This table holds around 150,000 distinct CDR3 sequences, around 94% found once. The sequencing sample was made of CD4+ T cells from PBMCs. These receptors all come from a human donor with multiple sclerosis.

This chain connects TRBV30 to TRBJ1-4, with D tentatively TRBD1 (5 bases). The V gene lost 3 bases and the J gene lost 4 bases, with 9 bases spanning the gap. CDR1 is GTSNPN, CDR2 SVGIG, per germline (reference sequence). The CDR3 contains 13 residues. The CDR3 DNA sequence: TGTGCCTGGAGGACTCAGGGTAATGAAAAACTGTTTTTT. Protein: CAWRTQGNEKLFF.

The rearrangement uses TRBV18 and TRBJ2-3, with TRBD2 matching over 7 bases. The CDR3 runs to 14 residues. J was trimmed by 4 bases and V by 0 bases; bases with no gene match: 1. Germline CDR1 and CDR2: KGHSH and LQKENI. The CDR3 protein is CASSPPTSPDTQYF. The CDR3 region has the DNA TGTGCCAGCTCACCACCGACTAGCCCAGATACGCAGTATTTT.

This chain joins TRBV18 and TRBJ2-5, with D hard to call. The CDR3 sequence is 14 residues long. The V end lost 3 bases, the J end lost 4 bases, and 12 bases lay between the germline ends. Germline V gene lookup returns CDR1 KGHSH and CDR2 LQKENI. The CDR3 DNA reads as TGTGCCAGCTCACCCCCGACCTTCCGAGAGACCCAGTACTTC. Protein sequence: CASSPPTFRETQYF.

The CDR3, as DNA: TGCAGTGCTAGAGGGTTGCGGGACCGAGTCCTCTACGAGCAGTACTTC. It translates to CSARGLRDRVLYEQYF. This chain connects TRBV20-1 to TRBJ2-7; a weak D match, TRBD2 (6 bases). V dropped 1 base and J dropped 3 bases, with 19 bases sitting between them. In germline, CDR1 is DFQATT, CDR2 SNEGSKA (reference sequence). The CDR3 runs to 16 residues.